This T cell receptor beta chain was obtained from a study of T cells in localized non-small cell lung cancer. Regarding the study as a whole: Tumor trailed uninvolved adjacent lung in T cell clonality, which peaked there. Detection in adjacent lung was observed for a median around 50 of the top 100 tumor clones.

Between the trimmed V and J ends, which lost 5 bases and 3 bases, there was a span of 13 bases. The CDR3 runs to 14 residues. Germline loops: CDR1 KGHSH, CDR2 LQKENI. Clones were read by immunoSEQ multiplex PCR, and TCRdb kept only the in-frame ones, dropping some. The sample lists about 26,000 clones; approximately 81% were seen once. As concerns this clone: What it binds is unknown.

This receptor was taken from a man aged 40 to 70 with stage III squamous cell lung carcinoma. The sample consisted of peripheral blood, taken before any cancer treatment. The V call is TRBV18, the J call TRBJ1-2; no firm D call. The CDR3 here is CASSFKGKDYGYTF. Here the CDR3 DNA reads TGTGCCAGCTCATTTAAGGGAAAAGACTATGGCTACACCTTC.